Given below is one T cell receptor beta chain in context. Its matching antigen is unknown. TCRdb ran MiXCR on the 5' RACE reads and lists one entry per CDR3 protein. The sample includes 250,000 to 400,000 distinct CDR3 sequences, around 10% of them seen just once. This entry belongs to a study of CD8 T cells in ankylosing spondylitis. Findings of the study overall: Reportedly, significant enrichment of disease-linked clones occurred in matched ankylosing spondylitis synovial fluid. The study identified a TCR beta motif of under ten highly homologous variants that appeared characteristic of ankylosing spondylitis blood. Prior work had noted some motif variants in reactive arthritis blood and synovial fluid.

The CDR3 consists of 14 residues. Trimming at V came to 1 base and at J to 5 bases, leaving 4 bases not matched to a gene. CDR1 is DFQATT and CDR2 is SNEGSKA in the germline V gene (reference sequence). This receptor was identified in a female donor with ankylosing spondylitis or in good health (not recorded which). The V gene is TRBV20-1, the J gene TRBJ2-2, with TRBD2 matching over 7 bases. Sequenced input: blood, either unsorted or a sorted T cell fraction (not recorded which). In DNA, the CDR3 is TGCAGTGCTAGAGCCGGGGAGGGAACCGGGGAGCTGTTTTTT. Translated, it gives CSARAGEGTGELFF.